The present TCR beta chain was sequenced within a study of tumor-infiltrating lymphocytes in primary liver carcinoma. From unsorted bulk tissue weighing about 18-30 mg, DNA and RNA were co-extracted. A remark on this clonotype: A junction end diverges from the germline sequence, so it may reflect a read error.

Production of TCR beta cDNA used around 0.45 ug total RNA together with a constant-region primer. Libraries of TCR beta came from three nested multiplex PCR rounds with slightly modified ARM-PCR. TCRdb re-called the multiplex PCR reads through MiXCR, storing one row per CDR3 protein. This sample has around 19,000 distinct CDR3 sequences, with roughly three quarters found just once. The source of this sequence is a woman aged 25-40 years with primary liver carcinoma and hepatitis B virus infection. The specimen was liver tumor tissue from sampling region 4. As for subset: tumor region T4, right-lateral pole.

The CDR3 bases are TGTGCCAGCAGCTTAGGAGGTACAGCTCTCAGCTCTTACGAGCAGCACTTC. Its translation is CASSLGGTALSSYEQHF. The V and J genes are TRBV11-2 and TRBJ2-7; D uncertain. CDR1 SGHAT and CDR2 FQNNGV come from the germline V gene. There are 17 residues in the CDR3.